A selection of T cell receptor beta chains follows, all from one sample in a study of T-cell reconstitution after alpha-beta-depleted transplantation in children. Using its own MiXCR run on the PCR reads, TCRdb lists one record per CDR3 protein. The table shows hundreds of thousands of distinct CDR3 sequences, with approximately 10% occurring only once. The sample consisted of peripheral blood, taken 180 days after TCRalphabeta/CD19-depleted stem cell transplant. The receptors come from a male patient between 2 and 10 years old who had a stem cell transplant for chronic granulomatous disease, so the T cells may come from the graft donor. CDR3s include the opening cysteine and the closing phenylalanine or tryptophan. The order of the fields is CDR3 protein, CDR3 DNA, J gene, V gene, clone size, D gene. D genes are given only for firm matches. Clone size, where shown, is once, few, many, or a class for clones that have expanded.

CDR3 protein: CASSLQGLRGQTQYF
CDR3 DNA: TGTGCCAGCAGTCTACAGGGCCTGCGGGGACAGACCCAGTACTTC
J gene: TRBJ2-5
V gene: TRBV28
clone size: many
D gene: -

CDR3 protein: CASSQSRLFTGELFF
CDR3 DNA: TGCGCCAGCAGCCAAAGTAGACTATTCACCGGGGAGCTGTTTTTT
J gene: TRBJ2-2
V gene: TRBV5-1
clone size: many
D gene: -

CDR3 protein: CASSLGQLLSLHF
CDR3 DNA: TGTGCCAGCAGTTTGGGGCAGCTTTTGTCCCTCCACTTT
J gene: TRBJ1-6
V gene: TRBV12-3/TRBV12-4
clone size: many
D gene: -

CDR3 protein: CSVAASGTYEQYF
CDR3 DNA: TGCAGCGTTGCGGCTAGCGGGACCTACGAGCAGTACTTC
J gene: TRBJ2-7
V gene: TRBV29-1
clone size: many
D gene: TRBD2

CDR3 protein: CASSFDRTRSVNEQFF
CDR3 DNA: TGTGCCAGCAGTTTTGATAGGACTAGGAGTGTCAATGAGCAGTTCTTC
J gene: TRBJ2-1
V gene: TRBV12-3/TRBV12-4
clone size: many
D gene: TRBD2

CDR3 protein: CATSRLTSPKTQYF
CDR3 DNA: TGTGCCACCAGCAGACTGACAAGCCCGAAGACCCAGTACTTC
J gene: TRBJ2-5
V gene: TRBV15
clone size: many
D gene: -

CDR3 protein: CASSRGRQVGHEQYF
CDR3 DNA: TGTGCCAGCAGCCGTGGGAGGCAGGTGGGGCACGAGCAGTACTTC
J gene: TRBJ2-7
V gene: TRBV4-2
clone size: many
D gene: -

CDR3 protein: CAISEDGTSGIYNEQFF
CDR3 DNA: TGTGCCATCAGTGAGGACGGGACTAGCGGTATTTACAATGAGCAGTTCTTC
J gene: TRBJ2-1
V gene: TRBV10-3
clone size: many
D gene: TRBD2

CDR3 protein: CASRLTGGYEQYF
CDR3 DNA: TGCGCCAGCAGGTTAACAGGGGGATACGAGCAGTACTTC
J gene: TRBJ2-7
V gene: TRBV5-1
clone size: many
D gene: TRBD1

CDR3 protein: CASNERDTQYF
CDR3 DNA: TGTGCCAGCAACGAGCGTGATACGCAGTATTTT
J gene: TRBJ2-3
V gene: TRBV28
clone size: many
D gene: -

CDR3 protein: CASSNYRGTTEAFF
CDR3 DNA: TGTGCCAGCAGCAACTACAGGGGAACCACTGAAGCTTTCTTT
J gene: TRBJ1-1
V gene: TRBV7-6
clone size: many
D gene: TRBD1

CDR3 protein: CASSLEGGGWRVVNQPQHF
CDR3 DNA: TGTGCCAGCAGCTTAGAAGGGGGAGGATGGAGAGTTGTCAATCAGCCCCAGCATTTT
J gene: TRBJ1-5
V gene: TRBV7-8
clone size: many
D gene: -

CDR3 protein: CSARDLGDQETQYF
CDR3 DNA: TGCAGTGCTAGAGATCTGGGCGACCAAGAGACCCAGTACTTC
J gene: TRBJ2-5
V gene: TRBV20-1
clone size: many
D gene: -

CDR3 protein: CASWSNTEAFF
CDR3 DNA: TGTGCCAGCTGGTCGAACACTGAAGCTTTCTTT
J gene: TRBJ1-1
V gene: TRBV28
clone size: many
D gene: -

CDR3 protein: CASSPEASGGANTQYF
CDR3 DNA: TGTGCCAGCAGCCCAGAGGCTAGCGGGGGGGCGAATACGCAGTATTTT
J gene: TRBJ2-3
V gene: TRBV13
clone size: many
D gene: TRBD2

CDR3 protein: CASSLVQLGNTIYF
CDR3 DNA: TGTGCCAGCAGCTTAGTACAGCTTGGAAACACCATATATTTT
J gene: TRBJ1-3
V gene: TRBV7-2
clone size: many
D gene: -

CDR3 protein: CASSQGGTSGMTDTQYF
CDR3 DNA: TGTGCCAGCAGCCAAGGGGGGACTAGCGGGATGACTGATACGCAGTATTTT
J gene: TRBJ2-3
V gene: TRBV12-3/TRBV12-4
clone size: -
D gene: TRBD2

CDR3 protein: CASTYKRRGSYNEQFF
CDR3 DNA: TGTGCCAGCACCTACAAGCGCAGGGGCTCCTACAATGAGCAGTTCTTC
J gene: TRBJ2-1
V gene: TRBV6-1
clone size: many
D gene: -

CDR3 protein: CASSPRLAGGPVGGELFF
CDR3 DNA: TGTGCCAGCAGTCCCCGACTAGCGGGGGGGCCAGTTGGCGGGGAGCTGTTTTTT
J gene: TRBJ2-2
V gene: TRBV6-1
clone size: many
D gene: TRBD2

CDR3 protein: CASSFEAGRETQYF
CDR3 DNA: TGTGCCAGCAGCTTCGAAGCGGGACGGGAGACCCAGTACTTC
J gene: TRBJ2-5
V gene: TRBV11-2
clone size: many
D gene: TRBD2

CDR3 protein: CASSVQGEYGYTF
CDR3 DNA: TGCGCCAGCAGCGTACAGGGAGAATATGGCTACACCTTC
J gene: TRBJ1-2
V gene: TRBV5-1
clone size: many
D gene: -

CDR3 protein: CATKKGLAGGNEQFF
CDR3 DNA: TGTGCCACCAAAAAAGGGCTAGCGGGGGGTAATGAGCAGTTCTTC
J gene: TRBJ2-1
V gene: TRBV2
clone size: few
D gene: TRBD2

CDR3 protein: CASSLISVRQPQHF
CDR3 DNA: TGTGCCAGCAGTTTAATCTCGGTGCGACAGCCCCAGCATTTT
J gene: TRBJ1-5
V gene: TRBV12-3/TRBV12-4
clone size: many
D gene: -

CDR3 protein: CSAGLAGGYEQYF
CDR3 DNA: TGCAGTGCAGGACTAGCGGGAGGTTACGAGCAGTACTTC
J gene: TRBJ2-7
V gene: TRBV20-1
clone size: many
D gene: TRBD2

CDR3 protein: CAISLSSDPSTDTQYF
CDR3 DNA: TGTGCCATCAGCCTCTCTAGCGATCCTAGCACAGATACGCAGTATTTT
J gene: TRBJ2-3
V gene: TRBV10-3
clone size: many
D gene: -

CDR3 protein: CSARDRPGQQETQYF
CDR3 DNA: TGCAGTGCTAGAGATCGACCGGGACAGCAAGAGACCCAGTACTTC
J gene: TRBJ2-5
V gene: TRBV20-1
clone size: many
D gene: TRBD1

CDR3 protein: CASRSISRGLSSYNEQFF
CDR3 DNA: TGTGCCAGCCGCAGCATAAGCCGGGGGCTTAGCTCCTACAATGAGCAGTTCTTC
J gene: TRBJ2-1
V gene: TRBV6-5
clone size: many
D gene: -

CDR3 protein: CASSQTGGGQPQHF
CDR3 DNA: TGCGCCAGCAGCCAAACAGGGGGCGGGCAGCCCCAGCATTTT
J gene: TRBJ1-5
V gene: TRBV4-3
clone size: many
D gene: TRBD1

CDR3 protein: CASSELVYQPQHF
CDR3 DNA: TGTGCCAGCAGTGAACTGGTCTATCAGCCCCAGCATTTT
J gene: TRBJ1-5
V gene: TRBV2
clone size: few
D gene: -

CDR3 protein: CASSWTAGTGGRSEQFF
CDR3 DNA: TGCGCCAGCAGCTGGACAGCCGGGACAGGGGGCCGCTCTGAGCAGTTCTTC
J gene: TRBJ2-1
V gene: TRBV5-1
clone size: -
D gene: TRBD1

CDR3 protein: CASSLASGDTDTQYF
CDR3 DNA: TGCGCCAGCAGCTTGGCCAGCGGCGACACAGATACGCAGTATTTT
J gene: TRBJ2-3
V gene: TRBV5-1
clone size: many
D gene: -

CDR3 protein: CASYQGVVSNQPQHF
CDR3 DNA: TGTGCCAGCTACCAAGGTGTGGTAAGCAATCAGCCCCAGCATTTT
J gene: TRBJ1-5
V gene: TRBV5-7
clone size: -
D gene: -

CDR3 protein: CASSDPGYGYTF
CDR3 DNA: TGTGCCAGCAGCGACCCCGGCTATGGCTACACCTTC
J gene: TRBJ1-2
V gene: TRBV12-3/TRBV12-4
clone size: many
D gene: -

CDR3 protein: CASSLGAGGTFLYEQFF
CDR3 DNA: TGCGCCAGCAGTCTAGGAGCGGGTGGGACCTTTTTATACGAGCAGTTCTTC
J gene: TRBJ2-1
V gene: TRBV5-1
clone size: many
D gene: -

CDR3 protein: CASRTSGGARTDTQYF
CDR3 DNA: TGTGCCAGCAGGACTAGCGGGGGGGCTAGGACAGATACGCAGTATTTT
J gene: TRBJ2-3
V gene: TRBV6-5
clone size: many
D gene: TRBD2

CDR3 protein: CSASAGVLRQPQHF
CDR3 DNA: TGCAGTGCTAGTGCGGGGGTCCTGAGGCAGCCCCAGCATTTT
J gene: TRBJ1-5
V gene: TRBV20-1
clone size: few
D gene: -

CDR3 protein: CASSQRTRGRGDIQYF
CDR3 DNA: TGTGCCAGCAGCCAAAGGACCCGGGGCAGGGGGGACATTCAGTACTTC
J gene: TRBJ2-4
V gene: TRBV3-1
clone size: many
D gene: -

CDR3 protein: CASSLELAGLQETQYF
CDR3 DNA: TGTGCCAGCAGCTTGGAGCTAGCGGGGCTACAAGAGACCCAGTACTTC
J gene: TRBJ2-5
V gene: TRBV5-4
clone size: few
D gene: TRBD2

CDR3 protein: CASSYSDTEAFF
CDR3 DNA: TGTGCCAGCAGTTACTCGGACACTGAAGCTTTCTTT
J gene: TRBJ1-1
V gene: TRBV6-6
clone size: many
D gene: -

CDR3 protein: CASSGRHNTGELFF
CDR3 DNA: TGTGCCAGCAGCGGGCGCCACAACACCGGGGAGCTGTTTTTT
J gene: TRBJ2-2
V gene: TRBV3-1
clone size: many
D gene: -

CDR3 protein: CASSLSGYEQYF
CDR3 DNA: TGTGCCAGCAGCTTAAGCGGGTACGAGCAGTACTTC
J gene: TRBJ2-7
V gene: TRBV7-9
clone size: many
D gene: -